The next 24 T cell receptor beta chains were all read from a single sample in a study of blood T cell repertoires in COVID-19. Here immunoSEQ multiplex PCR was the method, and the copy in TCRdb shows in-frame clones only, minus some. The table lists approximately 250,000 clones, 85% to 90% of them singletons. Sequenced material: PBMCs or T cells enriched from blood (not recorded which). All receptors derive from a woman aged 60-70 years in a cohort exposed to, infected with or recovered from COVID-19 (not recorded which).

The CDR3 region is CASSNGQLIYNYGYTF. DNA of the CDR3: TGTGCCAGCAGCAATGGACAGCTCATATATAACTATGGCTACACCTTC. This chain connects TRBV13 to TRBJ1-2, with D maybe TRBD1 (6 bases). The CDR3 is 16 amino acids. Deletions cut 5 bases from V and 1 base from J, with 17 bases between. Germline lookup yields CDR1 PRHDT and CDR2 FYEKMQ (reference sequence).

The gene calls are TRBV5-1 and TRBJ1-2; D may be TRBD1 (6 bases). The germline V gene encodes CDR1 SGHRS and CDR2 YFSETQ. Between the trimmed V and J ends, which lost 5 bases and 2 bases, there was a span of 10 bases. The CDR3 sequence is 13 residues long. The CDR3 coding sequence is TGCGCCAGCAGTGGGGACAAAAACTATGGCTACACCTTC. It encodes CASSGDKNYGYTF.

A few counts support this clone. The chain employs TRBV18 and TRBJ1-2; no clear D gene. CDR1 is KGHSH, CDR2 LQKENI, per germline. Trimming stripped 1 base from V and 10 bases from J, with 13 bases between. CDR3 length: 13 residues. CDR3 residues: CASSPRQLQDYTF. Written as DNA, the CDR3 is TGTGCCAGCTCACCACGGCAGCTCCAGGACTACACCTTC.

The chain is built from TRBV30 and TRBJ1-4, with TRBD1 identical over 9 bases. The V segment lost 3 bases and the J segment 7 bases; nucleotides outside the gene matches: 6. This CDR3 has 14 amino acids. Germline lookup yields CDR1 GTSNPN and CDR2 SVGIG (reference sequence). CDR3 DNA: TGTGCCTGGAGGTCTACAGGGGGCAGTGAAAAACTGTTTTTT. Translated: CAWRSTGGSEKLFF.

The chain uses TRBV27 and TRBJ2-1; 7 bases agree with TRBD2. This CDR3 has 16 residues. Looked up from germline, CDR1 is MNHEY and CDR2 is SMNVEV (reference sequence). The junction had 10 bases not matched to a gene; V was cut back by 2 bases and J by 6 bases. The CDR3 reads CASSLPRSGIANEQFF. CDR3 in DNA: TGTGCCAGCAGTTTACCCCGGAGCGGGATTGCCAATGAGCAGTTCTTC.

The chain combines TRBV19 with TRBJ2-3, with TRBD2 matching over 7 bases. Germline trimming cut 6 bases from V and 7 bases from J; bases unmatched to any gene: 40. From germline, CDR1 is LNHDA and CDR2 SQIVND (reference sequence). The CDR3 contains 24 residues. The CDR3 DNA follows: TGTGCCAGTAGACCAGTCGTAGGTTGGTTCCCAGTAAAAAAGGAGCGGGGAACTGATAATACGCAGTATTTT. Amino acids: CASRPVVGWFPVKKERGTDNTQYF.

This clone showed up just a few times. The gene calls are TRBV7-9 and TRBJ1-2; D possibly corresponds to TRBD1 (5 bases). The CDR3 spans 15 residues. V lost 5 bases and J 5 bases, leaving 18 bases between the germline ends. CDR1 is SEHNR, CDR2 FQNEAQ, per germline (reference sequence). CDR3 DNA: TGTGCCAGCAGCCCCCCCACCGACAGCTTTTATGGCTACACCTTC. Translated: CASSPPTDSFYGYTF.

The chain links TRBV29-1 to TRBJ2-5; 7 bases agree with TRBD2. The ends lost 8 bases at V and 4 bases at J; junction bases unmatched: 4. Germline V gene lookup returns CDR1 SQVTM and CDR2 ANQGSEA. The CDR3 extends over 11 amino acids. The CDR3 protein is CSLGRGETQYF. CDR3 bases: TGCAGCCTGGGGAGGGGAGAGACCCAGTACTTC.

This chain joins TRBV6-2 or TRBV6-3 and TRBJ1-5, with D possibly TRBD1 on 5 matching bases. Germline loops: CDR1 MNHEY, CDR2 SVGEGT. With 4 bases removed from V and 0 bases from J, the gap between germline ends came to 7 bases. The CDR3 extends over 14 amino acids. The CDR3 bases are TGTGCCAGCAGTTCCGGGGGTAGCAATCAGCCCCAGCATTTT. It translates to CASSSGGSNQPQHF.

The chain uses TRBV7-2 and TRBJ2-1; 10 nucleotides agree with TRBD1. Germline V CDR1 and CDR2: SGHTA, FQGNSA. V dropped 3 bases and J dropped 3; count of bases not matched to a gene: 5. CDR3 length: 16 amino acids. The CDR3 spells CASSFDRGRSYNEQFF. For the CDR3, the DNA is TGTGCCAGCAGCTTCGACAGGGGGCGAAGCTACAATGAGCAGTTCTTC.

J is TRBJ2-5 and V is TRBV30, with D perhaps matching TRBD2 (6 bases). The V gene's germline CDR1 is GTSNPN and CDR2 SVGIG (reference sequence). The CDR3 has 15 residues. V was cut by 3 bases and J by 5 bases, with 19 bases left in between. The CDR3 loop is CAWRKSGGKSETQYF. The CDR3 DNA reads TGTGCCTGGAGGAAGAGCGGCGGGAAGAGCGAGACCCAGTACTTC.

With regard to this clone: One junction end does not reproduce the germline sequence, and a read error may be involved. This chain links TRBV29-1 with TRBJ2-7, with TRBD1 identical over 9 bases. Germline-derived CDR1 and CDR2 are SQVTM and ANQGSEA. The CDR3 spans 15 residues. CDR3 sequence reads: CSVEDPGQGSYEQYF. In nucleotides, the CDR3 is TGCAGCGTGGAAGATCCGGGACAGGGTTCATACGAGCAGTACTTC.

This clone has a single count. The chain couples TRBV24-1 to TRBJ1-1, with TRBD1 matching over 11 bases. Trimming removed 7 bases from V and 5 bases from J; junction bases left unmatched: 8. The germline V gene has CDR1 KGHDR and CDR2 SFDVKD. This CDR3 is 15 amino acids long. This CDR3 is CATSKTGTGGTEAFF. The CDR3 bases are TGTGCCACCAGCAAAACCGGGACAGGGGGGACTGAAGCTTTCTTT.

V and J are TRBV30 and TRBJ2-3, with TRBD2 identical over 9 bases. Germline V gene data show CDR1 as GTSNPN and CDR2 as SVGIG (reference sequence). The CDR3 length is 12 residues. Losses at the gene ends were 4 bases for V and 5 bases for J; bases not matched to a gene: 1. CDR3 DNA sequence: TGTGCCTGGACTAGCGGGATAGATACGCAGTATTTT. Its translation is CAWTSGIDTQYF.

V and J are TRBV28 and TRBJ2-5; 11 nucleotides align to TRBD2. Germline-derived CDR1 and CDR2 are MDHEN and SYDVKM. With V trimmed by 7 bases and J by 4 bases, 14 bases remained unmatched. This CDR3 is 17 amino acids long. The CDR3 DNA reads as TGTGCCAGCAACGACCCCGGGACTAGCGGTATGGGAGAGACCCAGTACTTC. It encodes CASNDPGTSGMGETQYF.

The V gene is TRBV18, the J gene TRBJ1-2; 7 bases line up with TRBD1. Looked up from germline, CDR1 is KGHSH and CDR2 is LQKENI. There are 15 residues in the CDR3. The V and J ends lost 6 bases and 6 bases, in that order; junction bases with no gene match: 13. The chain's CDR3 is CASSRGALVSDGYTF. CDR3 nucleotide sequence: TGTGCCAGCTCCAGGGGGGCGCTCGTGTCTGATGGCTACACCTTC.

The rearrangement links TRBV7-2 to TRBJ1-6; no clear D gene. The CDR3 extends over 15 amino acids. Between the trimmed V and J ends, which lost 4 bases and 1 base, there was a span of 8 bases. Germline V gene sequence: CDR1 SGHTA, CDR2 FQGNSA. The CDR3 DNA follows: TGTGCCAGCAGCTCCCGAGAATCCTATAATTCACCCCTCCACTTT. This translates into CASSSRESYNSPLHF.

This chain uses TRBV19 with TRBJ1-2, with 7 bases aligning to TRBD1. The V gene's germline CDR1 is LNHDA and CDR2 SQIVND (reference sequence). The junction had 19 bases not matched to a gene; V was cut back by 4 bases and J by 8 bases. The CDR3 totals 17 residues. The CDR3 bases are TGTGCCAGTAGTAGGCGGACAGGCCGATATCCGTCTAAAGGCTACACCTTC. Translated, it gives CASSRRTGRYPSKGYTF.

Notes on this clone: The sample holds other DNA sequences that translate to the same CDR3. CDR3: CASSPGLLYEQYF. CDR3 DNA: TGTGCCAGCTCTCCGGGACTTTTATACGAGCAGTACTTC. This sequence joins TRBV18 and TRBJ2-7; maybe TRBD2 (6 bases). The germline V and J ends were trimmed by 6 bases and 4 bases, with 13 bases remaining between them. The germline gives CDR1 KGHSH, CDR2 LQKENI. This CDR3 has 13 amino acids.

V gene TRBV5-6 combines with J gene TRBJ2-4; TRBD2 agrees at 9 bases. CDR1 is SGHDT and CDR2 is YYEEEE in the germline V gene. The CDR3 is 17 residues long. V dropped 3 bases and J dropped 1; count of bases not matched to a gene: 8. CDR3 coding DNA: TGTGCCAGCAGCTCGTTAGCGGGAGTGGCCGCCAAAAACATTCAGTACTTC. Translation: CASSSLAGVAAKNIQYF.

V is TRBV24-1 and J is TRBJ2-2, with 8 positions matching TRBD1. The CDR3 spans 17 residues. The V segment lost 5 bases and the J segment 2 bases; nucleotides outside the gene matches: 9. Germline assignment: CDR1 KGHDR and CDR2 SFDVKD. The CDR3 bases are TGTGCCACCAGTGCCCTAGGACAGGGCCCTAACACCGGGGAGCTGTTTTTT. This codes for CATSALGQGPNTGELFF.

The chain uses TRBV6-4 and TRBJ1-2; TRBD1 agrees at 8 bases. Germline CDR1 reads MRHNA; CDR2 reads SNTAGT. After removal of 0 bases from V and 7 bases from J, the junction contained 7 bases not matched to a gene. This CDR3 contains 15 residues. The CDR3 DNA sequence: TGTGCCAGCAGTGACTCTGACAGGGGAAGAGGTGGCTACACCTTC. It encodes CASSDSDRGRGGYTF.

The chain couples TRBV30 to TRBJ1-4, with D tentatively TRBD1 (5 bases). The germline V and J ends were trimmed by 8 bases and 4 bases, with 14 bases remaining between them. The V gene's germline CDR1 is GTSNPN and CDR2 SVGIG (reference sequence). There are 13 residues in the CDR3. In nucleotides, the CDR3 is TGTGCCGGGAAAAGACAGAATAATGAAAAACTGTTTTTT. It codes for CAGKRQNNEKLFF. Drawing the rest from reference TRBV30 and TRBJ1-4, the complete variable domain is SQTIHQWPATLVQPVGSPLSLECTVEGTSNPNLYWYRQAAGRGLQLLFYSVGIGQISSEVPQNLSASRPQDRQFILSSKKLLLSDSGFYLCAGKRQNNEKLFFGSGTQLSVL.

Only a few counts were recorded for this clone. The chain combines TRBV28 with TRBJ2-7; 8 positions agree with TRBD1. CDR3 length equals 14 residues. From germline, CDR1 is MDHEN and CDR2 SYDVKM. The junction had 10 bases not matched to a gene; V was cut back by 8 bases and J by 4 bases. This chain's CDR3 is CASGLRQGLYEQYF. CDR3 nucleotides: TGTGCCAGCGGCCTGAGACAGGGGTTATACGAGCAGTACTTC. The full variable domain, rest sourced from reference TRBV28 and TRBJ2-7, is DVKVTQSSRYLVKRTGEKVFLECVQDMDHENMFWYRQDPGLGLRLIYFSYDVKMKEKGDIPEGYSVSREKKERFSLILESASTNQTSMYLCASGLRQGLYEQYFGPGTRLTVT.